Described below is a single T cell receptor beta chain sequence and its context. Its antigen is undetermined. The data derive from a study of T cell responses to AZD1222 COVID-19 vaccine. About the research overall: Pooling covered second doses at about 4 or about 12 weeks. Study-wide points: Spike-specific TCR breadth and depth rose after two AZD1222 doses. With dominance at 160-218 and 743-854, vaccine-associated CD4 TCRs spanned spike. Among AZD1222 vaccinees, only 6 or 7 were seropositive at baseline.

Produced via immunoSEQ multiplex PCR; TCRdb's table is partial and in-frame only. The top ten clones hold about a sixth of a sample with 100,000 or so clones, just under 90% of them seen once. CDR3 size: 16 residues. CDR1 and CDR2 from the germline V gene are MNHEY and SMNVEV (reference sequence). With 6 bases clipped from V and 3 bases from J, the junction kept 10 bases outside the gene matches. Specimen: peripheral blood, collected on day 0 of AZD1222 vaccination. This chain joins TRBV27 and TRBJ2-7; TRBD2 agrees at 11 bases. This sequence was found in an adult in good health. The CDR3 sequence: CASSLARSGRGYEQYF. CDR3 sequence (DNA): TGTGCCAGCAGCCTCGCCCGTAGCGGGAGGGGCTACGAGCAGTACTTC.